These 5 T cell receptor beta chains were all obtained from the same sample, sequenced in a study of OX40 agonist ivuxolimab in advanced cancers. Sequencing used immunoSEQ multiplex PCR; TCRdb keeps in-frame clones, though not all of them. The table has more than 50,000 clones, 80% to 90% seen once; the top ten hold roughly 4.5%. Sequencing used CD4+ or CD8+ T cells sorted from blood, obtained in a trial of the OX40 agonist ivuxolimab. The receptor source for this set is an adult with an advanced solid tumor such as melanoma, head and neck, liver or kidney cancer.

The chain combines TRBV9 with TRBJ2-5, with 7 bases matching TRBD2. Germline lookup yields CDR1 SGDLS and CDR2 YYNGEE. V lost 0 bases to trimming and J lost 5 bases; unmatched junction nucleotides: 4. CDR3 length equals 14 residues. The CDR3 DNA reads TGTGCCAGCAGCGTAGAACTAGCGATGGAGACCCAGTACTTC. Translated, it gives CASSVELAMETQYF. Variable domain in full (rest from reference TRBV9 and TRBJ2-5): DSGVTQTPKHLITATGQRVTLRCSPRSGDLSVYWYQQSLDQGLQFLIQYYNGEERAKGNILERFSAQQFPDLHSELNLSSLELGDSALYFCASSVELAMETQYFGPGTRLLVL.

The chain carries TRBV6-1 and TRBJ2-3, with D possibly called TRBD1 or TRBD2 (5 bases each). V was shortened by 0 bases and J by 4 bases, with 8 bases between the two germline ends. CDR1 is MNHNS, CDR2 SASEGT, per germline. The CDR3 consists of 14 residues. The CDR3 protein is CASSEAGVADTQYF. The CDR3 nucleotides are TGTGCCAGCAGTGAAGCGGGGGTAGCAGATACGCAGTATTTT.

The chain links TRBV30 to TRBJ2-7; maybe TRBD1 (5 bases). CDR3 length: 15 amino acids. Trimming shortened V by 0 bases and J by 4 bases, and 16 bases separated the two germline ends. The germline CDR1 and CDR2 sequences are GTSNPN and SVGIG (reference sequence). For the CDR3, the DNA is TGTGCCTGGAGTGTTGGTCTGGGCAGGGCGTACGAGCAGTACTTC. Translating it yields CAWSVGLGRAYEQYF. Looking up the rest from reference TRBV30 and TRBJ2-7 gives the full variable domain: SQTIHQWPATLVQPVGSPLSLECTVEGTSNPNLYWYRQAAGRGLQLLFYSVGIGQISSEVPQNLSASRPQDRQFILSSKKLLLSDSGFYLCAWSVGLGRAYEQYFGPGTRLTVT.

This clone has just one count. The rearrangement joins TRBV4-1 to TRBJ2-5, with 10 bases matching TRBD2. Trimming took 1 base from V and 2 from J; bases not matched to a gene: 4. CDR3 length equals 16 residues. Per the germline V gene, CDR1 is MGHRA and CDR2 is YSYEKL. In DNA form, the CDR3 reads TGCGCCAGCAGCCAAGGCTCACTAGCGGGACAAGAGACCCAGTACTTC. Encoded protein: CASSQGSLAGQETQYF.

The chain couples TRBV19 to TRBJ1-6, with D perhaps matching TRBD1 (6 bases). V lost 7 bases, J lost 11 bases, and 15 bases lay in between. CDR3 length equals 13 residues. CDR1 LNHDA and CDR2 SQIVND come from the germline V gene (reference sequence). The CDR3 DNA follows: TGTGCCAGTAAGGGTCAGGGGCTGGCACCCCTCCACTTT. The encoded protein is CASKGQGLAPLHF.